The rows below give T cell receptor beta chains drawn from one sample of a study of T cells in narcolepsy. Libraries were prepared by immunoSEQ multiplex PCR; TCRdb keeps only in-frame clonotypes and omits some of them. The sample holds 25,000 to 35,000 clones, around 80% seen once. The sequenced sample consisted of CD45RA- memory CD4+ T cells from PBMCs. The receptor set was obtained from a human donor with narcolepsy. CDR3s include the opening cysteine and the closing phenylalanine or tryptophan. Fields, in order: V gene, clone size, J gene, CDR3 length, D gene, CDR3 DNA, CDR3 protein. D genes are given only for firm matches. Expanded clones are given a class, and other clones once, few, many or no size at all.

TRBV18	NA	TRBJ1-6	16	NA	TGTGCCAGCTCACCGGGACGTTTCTCCTATAATTCACCCCTCCACTTT	CASSPGRFSYNSPLHF
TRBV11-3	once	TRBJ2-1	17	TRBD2	TGTGCCAGCAGTTACCAGATCGGACTAGCGGGTCTCAATGAGCAGTTCTTC	CASSYQIGLAGLNEQFF
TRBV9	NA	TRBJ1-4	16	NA	TGTGCCAGCAGCGCCCGTGGGGACGGCACTAATGAAAAACTGTTTTTT	CASSARGDGTNEKLFF
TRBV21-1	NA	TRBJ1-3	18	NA	TGTGCCAGCAGCAAAGGCACAGGGGCCTTCTTCTCTGGAAACACCATATATTTT	CASSKGTGAFFSGNTIYF
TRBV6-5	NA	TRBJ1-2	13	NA	TGTGCCAGCAGTTATGGACAGATCTATGGCTACACCTTC	CASSYGQIYGYTF
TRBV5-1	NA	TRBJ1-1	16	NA	TGCGCCAGCAGCTTGATGAGGGCTGCAGGGAAGGAAGGAGCTTTCTTT	CASSLMRAAGKEGAFF
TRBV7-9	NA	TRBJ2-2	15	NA	TGTGCCAGCAGCAGCACGGCAGGAATTCCCGGGGAGCTGTTTTTT	CASSSTAGIPGELFF
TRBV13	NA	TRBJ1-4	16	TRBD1	TGTGCCAGCAGCTTTAGTGTACCGGGACAGAATGAAAAACTGTTTTTT	CASSFSVPGQNEKLFF
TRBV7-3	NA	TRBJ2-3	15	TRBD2	TGTGCCAGCAGCTTCTCGCGGGGGGCCGGAGATACGCAGTATTTT	CASSFSRGAGDTQYF
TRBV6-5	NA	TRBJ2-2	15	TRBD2	TGTGCCAGCAGTCTAGCGGGGCGGAACACCGGGGAGCTGTTTTTT	CASSLAGRNTGELFF
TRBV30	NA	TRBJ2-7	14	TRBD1	TGTGCCTGGAGGGGGGACAGGTACTCCTACGAGCAGTACTTC	CAWRGDRYSYEQYF
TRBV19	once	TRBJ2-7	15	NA	TGTGCCAGTAGTATAGAGGACCGGAGCTCCTACGAGCAGTACTTC	CASSIEDRSSYEQYF
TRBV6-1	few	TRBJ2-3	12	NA	TGTGCCAGCAGTGGATCCTGGGGTACGCAGTATTTT	CASSGSWGTQYF
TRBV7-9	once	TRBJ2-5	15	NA	TGTGCCAGCAGCTTGCCATCGACACTTCAAGAGACCCAGTACTTC	CASSLPSTLQETQYF
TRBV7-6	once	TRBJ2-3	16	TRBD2	TGTGCCAGCAGCAAACGCGGGGGGGCTAGCACAGATACGCAGTATTTT	CASSKRGGASTDTQYF
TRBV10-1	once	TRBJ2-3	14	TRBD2	TGCGCCAGCAGTGAAACTAGCGGGGGGGATACGCAGTATTTT	CASSETSGGDTQYF
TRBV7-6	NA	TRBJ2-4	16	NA	TGTGCCAGCAGCCCCCTCTCCGGGACAGCCAAAAACATTCAGTACTTC	CASSPLSGTAKNIQYF
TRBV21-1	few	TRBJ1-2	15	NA	TGTGCCAGCAGCAACAAAGACGGTGCCAAGTATGGCTACACCTTC	CASSNKDGAKYGYTF
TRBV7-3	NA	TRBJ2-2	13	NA	TGTGCCAGCAGCCCGTACGCCACCGGGGAGCTGTTTTTT	CASSPYATGELFF
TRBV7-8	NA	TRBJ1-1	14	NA	TGTGCCAGCAGCCCTTATGGGGGGCACACGGTAGCTTTCTTT	CASSPYGGHTVAFF
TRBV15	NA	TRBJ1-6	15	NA	TGTGCCACCAGCTCCCATAGGGGGGGGAATTCACCCCTCCACTTT	CATSSHRGGNSPLHF
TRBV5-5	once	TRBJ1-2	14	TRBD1	TGTGCCAGCAGCCAAACAGGGGCGATCGTTGGCTACACCTTC	CASSQTGAIVGYTF
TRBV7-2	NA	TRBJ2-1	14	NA	TGTGCTACCCGGTTAGCTACCACCTACAATGAGCAGTTCTTC	CATRLATTYNEQFF
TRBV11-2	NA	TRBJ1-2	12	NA	TGTGCCAGCAGCCAGGCGAGAGGTGGCTACACCTTC	CASSQARGGYTF
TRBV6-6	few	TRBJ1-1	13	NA	TGTGCCAGCAGATGGGACTGGGGCACTGAAGCTTTCTTT	CASRWDWGTEAFF
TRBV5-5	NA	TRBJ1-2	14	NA	TGTGCCAGCAGCCCGGGACATAGAAACTATGGCTACACCTTC	CASSPGHRNYGYTF
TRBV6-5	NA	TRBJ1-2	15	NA	TGTGCCAGCAGCCCCCACCGCACGTCACTCTATGGCTACACCTTC	CASSPHRTSLYGYTF
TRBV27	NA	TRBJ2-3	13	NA	TGTGCCAGCAGTTTAGCGACCTCGGATACGCAGTATTTT	CASSLATSDTQYF
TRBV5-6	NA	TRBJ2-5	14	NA	TGTGCCAGCAGCCGCATGGGCGGGGAAGAGACCCAGTACTTC	CASSRMGGEETQYF